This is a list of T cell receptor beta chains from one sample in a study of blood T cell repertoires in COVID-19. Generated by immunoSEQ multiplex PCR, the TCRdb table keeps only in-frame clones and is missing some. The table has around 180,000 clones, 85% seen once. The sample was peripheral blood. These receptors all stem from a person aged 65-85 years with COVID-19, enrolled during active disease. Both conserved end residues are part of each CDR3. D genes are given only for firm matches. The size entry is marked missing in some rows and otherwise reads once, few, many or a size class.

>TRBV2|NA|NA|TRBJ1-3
CASSVGLGNTIYF
TGTGCCAGCAGTGTTGGCCTCGGAAACACCATATATTTT
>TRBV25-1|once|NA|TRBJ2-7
CASSESVSGYEQYF
TGTGCCAGCAGTGAATCGGTTTCGGGTTACGAGCAGTACTTC
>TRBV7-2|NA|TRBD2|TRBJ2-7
CASSLAAGGYEQYF
TGTGCCAGCAGCTTAGCAGCGGGGGGCTACGAGCAGTACTTC
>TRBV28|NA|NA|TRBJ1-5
CASRKTRLSQHF
TGTGCCAGCAGGAAGACTCGTCTCTCCCAGCATTTT
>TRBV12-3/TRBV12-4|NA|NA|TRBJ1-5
CASSLNHYQPQHF
TGTGCCAGCAGTTTAAATCACTATCAGCCCCAGCATTTT
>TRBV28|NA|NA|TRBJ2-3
CASSLPPDQGPAWDTQYF
TGTGCCAGCAGTTTGCCCCCCGACCAGGGGCCAGCGTGGGATACGCAGTATTTT
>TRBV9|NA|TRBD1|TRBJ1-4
CASNPTGFRNEKLFF
TGTGCCAGCAACCCGACAGGGTTTAGAAATGAAAAACTGTTTTTT
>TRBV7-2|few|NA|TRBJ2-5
CASSVGGGGGETQYF
TGTGCCAGCAGCGTCGGAGGGGGCGGAGGGGAGACCCAGTACTTC
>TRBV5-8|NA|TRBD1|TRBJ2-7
CASSLGTGTGRYEQYF
TGTGCCAGCAGCTTGGGGACCGGGACAGGGCGCTACGAGCAGTACTTC
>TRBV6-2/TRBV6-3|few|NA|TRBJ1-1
CASSIGMNTEAFF
TGTGCCAGCAGTATCGGGATGAACACTGAAGCTTTCTTT
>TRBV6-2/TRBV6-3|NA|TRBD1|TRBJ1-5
CASSNAGTGVFQPQHF
TGTGCCAGCAGTAACGCCGGGACAGGGGTGTTTCAGCCCCAGCATTTT
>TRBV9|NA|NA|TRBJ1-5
CASSVGPSDQPQHF
TGTGCCAGCAGCGTAGGGCCCTCCGATCAGCCCCAGCATTTT
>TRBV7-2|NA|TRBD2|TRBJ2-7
CASSLARTSNWHEQYF
TGTGCCAGCAGCTTAGCCCGGACTAGTAACTGGCACGAGCAGTACTTC
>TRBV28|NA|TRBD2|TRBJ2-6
CASKTGGSGANVLTF
TGTGCCAGCAAAACGGGGGGCTCTGGGGCCAACGTCCTGACTTTC
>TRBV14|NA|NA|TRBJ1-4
CASSQVAGEKLFF
TGTGCCAGCAGCCAAGTCGCGGGAGAAAAACTGTTTTTT
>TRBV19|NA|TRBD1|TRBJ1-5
CASKGTENQPQHF
TGTGCCAGTAAGGGGACAGAGAATCAGCCCCAGCATTTT
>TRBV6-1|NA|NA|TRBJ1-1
CASSETGISLEAFF
TGTGCCAGCAGTGAAACGGGAATCAGTCTTGAAGCTTTCTTT
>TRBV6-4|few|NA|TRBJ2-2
CADTRVGGDIGELFF
TGTGCCGATACTAGGGTAGGGGGTGATATCGGGGAGCTGTTTTTT
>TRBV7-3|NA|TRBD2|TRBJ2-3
CASSLNLAGHTDTQYF
TGTGCCAGCAGCTTAAATCTAGCGGGCCATACAGATACGCAGTATTTT
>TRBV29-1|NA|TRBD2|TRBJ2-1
CSVEVRLAGNEQFF
TGCAGCGTTGAAGTGCGACTAGCGGGGAATGAGCAGTTCTTC
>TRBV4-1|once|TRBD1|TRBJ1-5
CASSQGQGVNQPQHF
TGCGCCAGCAGCCAAGGACAGGGGGTTAATCAGCCCCAGCATTTT
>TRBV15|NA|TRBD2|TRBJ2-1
CATSRRSPGLAGFGEQFF
TGTGCCACCAGCAGACGCTCCCCGGGACTAGCGGGATTTGGTGAGCAGTTCTTC
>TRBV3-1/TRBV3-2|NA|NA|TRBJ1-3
CASSHSGSGNTIYF
TGTGCCAGCAGCCATTCGGGCTCTGGAAACACCATATATTTT
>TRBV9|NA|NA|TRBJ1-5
CASSPGVSNQPQHF
TGTGCCAGCAGCCCAGGGGTTAGCAATCAGCCCCAGCATTTT
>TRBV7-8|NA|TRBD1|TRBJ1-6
CASSSDRERSPLHF
TGTGCCAGCAGTTCCGACAGGGAGAGGTCACCCCTCCACTTT
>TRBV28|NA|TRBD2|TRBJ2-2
CASSSTGLAGGPGELFF
TGTGCCAGCAGTTCAACGGGACTAGCGGGGGGGCCCGGGGAGCTGTTTTTT
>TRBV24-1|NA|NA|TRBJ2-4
CATSDQTHIQYF
TGTGCCACCAGTGATCAGACACACATTCAGTACTTC
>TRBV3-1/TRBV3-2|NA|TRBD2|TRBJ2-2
CASSQRTSGGANTGELFF
TGTGCCAGCAGCCAAAGGACTAGCGGGGGCGCGAACACCGGGGAGCTGTTTTTT
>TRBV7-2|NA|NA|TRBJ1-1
CASSQTGYTEAFF
TGTGCCAGCAGCCAGACGGGGTACACTGAAGCTTTCTTT
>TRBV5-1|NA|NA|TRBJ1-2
CASSLSEIYGYTF
TGCGCCAGCAGCTTGTCAGAAATCTATGGCTACACCTTC
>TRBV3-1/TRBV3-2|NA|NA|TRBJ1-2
CASSQVGDPYGYTF
TGTGCCAGCAGCCAGGTAGGGGATCCCTATGGCTACACCTTC
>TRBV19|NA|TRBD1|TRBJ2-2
CASTGTVLTGELFF
TGTGCCTCAACCGGGACAGTCCTCACCGGGGAGCTGTTTTTT
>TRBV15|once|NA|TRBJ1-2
CATSRWAGPIYGYTF
TGTGCCACCAGCAGGTGGGCAGGGCCGATCTATGGCTACACCTTC
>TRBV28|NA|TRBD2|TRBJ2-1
CASSSSGGSSYNEQFF
TGTGCCAGCAGTTCTAGCGGGGGGAGCTCCTACAATGAGCAGTTCTTC
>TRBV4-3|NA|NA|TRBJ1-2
CASSQDGQGRYGYTF
TGCGCCAGCAGCCAAGACGGGCAGGGGCGTTATGGCTACACCTTC
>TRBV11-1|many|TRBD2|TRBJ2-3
CASSAPSAGADTQYF
TGTGCCAGCAGCGCGCCTAGTGCGGGGGCAGATACGCAGTATTTT